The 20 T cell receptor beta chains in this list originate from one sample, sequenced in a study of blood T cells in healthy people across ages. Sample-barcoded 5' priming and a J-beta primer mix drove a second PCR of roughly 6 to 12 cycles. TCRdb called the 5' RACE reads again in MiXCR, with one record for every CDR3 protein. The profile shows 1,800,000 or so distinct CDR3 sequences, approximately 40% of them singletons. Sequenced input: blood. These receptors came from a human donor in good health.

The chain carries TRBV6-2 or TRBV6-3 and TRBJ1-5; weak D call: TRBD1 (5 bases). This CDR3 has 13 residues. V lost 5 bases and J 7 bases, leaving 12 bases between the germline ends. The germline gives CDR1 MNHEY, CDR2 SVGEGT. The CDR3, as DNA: TGTGCCAGCAGTAATCAGGGTCACCAGCCCCAGCATTTT. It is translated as CASSNQGHQPQHF.

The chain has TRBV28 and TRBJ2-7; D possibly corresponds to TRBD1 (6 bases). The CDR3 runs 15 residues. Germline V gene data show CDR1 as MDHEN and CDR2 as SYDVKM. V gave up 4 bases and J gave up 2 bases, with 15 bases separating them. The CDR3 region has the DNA TGTGCCAGCAGTTCCCCCGGGACAATCCCCTACGAGCAGTACTTC. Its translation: CASSSPGTIPYEQYF.

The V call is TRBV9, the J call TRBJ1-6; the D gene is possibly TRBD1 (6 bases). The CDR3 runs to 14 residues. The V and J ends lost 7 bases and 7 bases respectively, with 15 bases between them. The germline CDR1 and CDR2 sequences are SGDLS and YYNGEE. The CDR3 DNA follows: TGTGCCAGCGGCGGCGGGGGGACAAATTCACCCCTCCACTTT. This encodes CASGGGGTNSPLHF.

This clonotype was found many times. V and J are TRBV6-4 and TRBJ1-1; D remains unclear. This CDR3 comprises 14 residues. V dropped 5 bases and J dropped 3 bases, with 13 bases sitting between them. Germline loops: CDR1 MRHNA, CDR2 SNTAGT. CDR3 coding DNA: TGTGCCAGCAGTAAGCGGGTAGAAGACACTGAAGCTTTCTTT. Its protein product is CASSKRVEDTEAFF.

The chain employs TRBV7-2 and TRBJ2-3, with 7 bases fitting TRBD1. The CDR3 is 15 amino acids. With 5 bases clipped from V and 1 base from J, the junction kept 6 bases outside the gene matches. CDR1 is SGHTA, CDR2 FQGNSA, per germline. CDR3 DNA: TGTGCCAGCAGCCAACGGGACAGCCGCACAGATACGCAGTATTTT. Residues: CASSQRDSRTDTQYF. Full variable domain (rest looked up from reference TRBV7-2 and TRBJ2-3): GAGVSQSPSNKVTEKGKDVELRCDPISGHTALYWYRQSLGQGLEFLIYFQGNSAPDKSGLPSDRFSAERTGGSVSTLTIQRTQQEDSAVYLCASSQRDSRTDTQYFGPGTRLTVL.

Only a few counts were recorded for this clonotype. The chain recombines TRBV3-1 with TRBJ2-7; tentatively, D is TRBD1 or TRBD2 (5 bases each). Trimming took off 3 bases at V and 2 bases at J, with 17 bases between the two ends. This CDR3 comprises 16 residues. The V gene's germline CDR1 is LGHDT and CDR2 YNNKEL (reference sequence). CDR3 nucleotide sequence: TGTGCCAGCAGCCAGAAGAGGGGAAGGCTTCCCTACGAGCAGTACTTC. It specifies CASSQKRGRLPYEQYF.

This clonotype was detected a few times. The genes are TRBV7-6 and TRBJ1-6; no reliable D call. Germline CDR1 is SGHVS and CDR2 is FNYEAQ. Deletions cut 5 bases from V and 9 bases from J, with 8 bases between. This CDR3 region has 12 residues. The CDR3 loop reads CASSGLGSPLHF. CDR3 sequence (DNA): TGTGCCAGCAGCGGGTTGGGTTCACCCCTCCACTTT.

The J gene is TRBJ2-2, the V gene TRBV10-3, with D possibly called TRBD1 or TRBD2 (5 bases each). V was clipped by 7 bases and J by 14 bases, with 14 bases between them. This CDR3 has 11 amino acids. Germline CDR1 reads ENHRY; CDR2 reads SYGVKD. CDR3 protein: CAITPGTNLFF. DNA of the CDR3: TGTGCCATCACCCCAGGGACCAACCTGTTTTTT.

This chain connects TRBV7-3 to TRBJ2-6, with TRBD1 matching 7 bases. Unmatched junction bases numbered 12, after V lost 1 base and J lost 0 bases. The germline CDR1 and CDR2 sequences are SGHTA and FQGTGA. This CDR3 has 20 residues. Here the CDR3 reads CASSLKRQFQGDSGANVLTF. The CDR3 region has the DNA TGTGCCAGCAGCTTAAAGAGACAGTTTCAGGGGGACTCTGGGGCCAACGTCCTGACTTTC.

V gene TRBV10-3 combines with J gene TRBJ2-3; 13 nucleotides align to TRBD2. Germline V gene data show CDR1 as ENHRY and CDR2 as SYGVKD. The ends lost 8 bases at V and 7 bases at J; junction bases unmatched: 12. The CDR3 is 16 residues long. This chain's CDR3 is CAIGSLGLAGDNTQYF. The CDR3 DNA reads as TGTGCCATCGGATCTCTTGGACTAGCGGGGGACAATACGCAGTATTTT.

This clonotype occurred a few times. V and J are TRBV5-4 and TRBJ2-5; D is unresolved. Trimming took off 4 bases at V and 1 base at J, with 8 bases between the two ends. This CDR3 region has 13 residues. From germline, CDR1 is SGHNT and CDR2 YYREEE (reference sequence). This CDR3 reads CASSPPRQETQYF. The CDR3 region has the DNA TGTGCCAGCAGCCCCCCCCGCCAAGAGACCCAGTACTTC. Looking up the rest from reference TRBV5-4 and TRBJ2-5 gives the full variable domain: ETGVTQSPTHLIKTRGQQVTLRCSSQSGHNTVSWYQQALGQGPQFIFQYYREEENGRGNFPPRFSGLQFPNYSSELNVNALELDDSALYLCASSPPRQETQYFGPGTRLLVL.

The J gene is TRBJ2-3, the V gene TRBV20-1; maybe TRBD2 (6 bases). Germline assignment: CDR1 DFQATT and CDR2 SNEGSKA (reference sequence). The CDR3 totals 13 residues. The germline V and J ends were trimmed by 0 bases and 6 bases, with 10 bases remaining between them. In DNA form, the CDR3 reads TGCAGTGCTAGAGATAATCTAGCGGATACGCAGTATTTT. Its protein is CSARDNLADTQYF.

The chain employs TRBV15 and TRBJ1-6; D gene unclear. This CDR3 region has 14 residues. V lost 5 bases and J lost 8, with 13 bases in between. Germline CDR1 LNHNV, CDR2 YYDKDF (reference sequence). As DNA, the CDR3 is TGTGCCACCAGCGGCTCTGTTCTGGATTCACCCCTCCACTTT. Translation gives CATSGSVLDSPLHF.

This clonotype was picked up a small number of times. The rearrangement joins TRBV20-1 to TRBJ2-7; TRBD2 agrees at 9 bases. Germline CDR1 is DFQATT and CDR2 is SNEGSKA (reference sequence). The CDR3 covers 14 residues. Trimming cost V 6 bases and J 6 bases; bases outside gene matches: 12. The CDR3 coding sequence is TGCAGTGCATTAGCGGGGGCACAGGGGACCGAGCAGTACTTC. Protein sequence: CSALAGAQGTEQYF.

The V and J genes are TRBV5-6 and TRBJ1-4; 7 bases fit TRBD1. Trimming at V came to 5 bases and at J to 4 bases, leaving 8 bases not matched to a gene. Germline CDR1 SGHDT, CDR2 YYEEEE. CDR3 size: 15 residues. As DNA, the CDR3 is TGTGCCAGCAGTACAAAACAGGGGAATAATGAAAAACTGTTTTTT. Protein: CASSTKQGNNEKLFF. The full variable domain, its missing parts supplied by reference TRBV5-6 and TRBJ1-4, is DAGVTQSPTHLIKTRGQQVTLRCSPKSGHDTVSWYQQALGQGPQFIFQYYEEEERQRGNFPDRFSGHQFPNYSSELNVNALLLGDSALYLCASSTKQGNNEKLFFGSGTQLSVL.

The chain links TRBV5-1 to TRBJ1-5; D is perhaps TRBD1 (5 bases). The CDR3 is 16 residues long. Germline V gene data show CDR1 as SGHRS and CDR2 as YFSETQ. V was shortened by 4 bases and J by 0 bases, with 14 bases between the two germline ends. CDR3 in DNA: TGCGCCAGCAGCCTGCTCGGGGCGTTTAGCAATCAGCCCCAGCATTTT. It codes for CASSLLGAFSNQPQHF.

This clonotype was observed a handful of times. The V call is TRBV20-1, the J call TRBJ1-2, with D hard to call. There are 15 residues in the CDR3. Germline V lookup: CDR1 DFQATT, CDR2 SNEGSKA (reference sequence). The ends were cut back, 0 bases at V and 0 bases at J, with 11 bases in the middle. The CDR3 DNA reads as TGCAGTGCTAGAGATTTATCCCGCCCTAACTATGGCTACACCTTC. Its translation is CSARDLSRPNYGYTF.

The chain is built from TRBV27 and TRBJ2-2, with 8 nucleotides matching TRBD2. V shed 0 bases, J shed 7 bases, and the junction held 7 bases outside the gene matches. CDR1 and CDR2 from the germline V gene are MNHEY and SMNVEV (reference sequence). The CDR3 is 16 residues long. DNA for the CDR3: TGTGCCAGCAGTTTATCATCGGGGGGGCCGGTCGGGGAGCTGTTTTTT. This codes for CASSLSSGGPVGELFF.

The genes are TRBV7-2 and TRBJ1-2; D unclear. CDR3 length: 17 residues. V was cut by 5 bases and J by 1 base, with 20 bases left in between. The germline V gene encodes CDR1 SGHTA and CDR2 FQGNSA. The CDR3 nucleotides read TGTGCCAGCAGCCCCCAAGGAGGCCCGATACTTAACTATGGCTACACCTTC. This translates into CASSPQGGPILNYGYTF.

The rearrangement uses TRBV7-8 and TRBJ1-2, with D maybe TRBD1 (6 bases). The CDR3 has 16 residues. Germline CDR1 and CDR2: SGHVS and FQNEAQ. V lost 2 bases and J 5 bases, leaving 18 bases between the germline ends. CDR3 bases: TGTGCCAGCAGCTTATCTCGGGGGGCCTCTCCGTATGGCTACACCTTC. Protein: CASSLSRGASPYGYTF.